This passage covers 27 T cell receptor beta chains from one sample sequenced in a study of spatial heterogeneity in lung cancer. Time point in this sample: sample taken at primary tumor resection. Without sorting, whole RNA was sequenced from tumor, nontumor lung or frozen PBMC. TCRdb re-called the 5' RACE reads with MiXCR, one entry per CDR3 protein. The table shows 25,000 or so distinct CDR3 sequences, with 3% to 4% occurring only once. The starting material was PBMCs, obtained at surgery. Receptors were obtained from a female donor with early-stage non-small cell lung cancer.

In this sample, this clonotype turned up many times. V is TRBV5-1 and J is TRBJ2-5; no definite D call. The length of the CDR3 is 13 residues. Germline-derived CDR1 and CDR2 are SGHRS and YFSETQ. V lost 1 base and J lost 3, with 7 bases in between. The DNA of the CDR3 is TGCGCCAGCAGCTTGACCCCTGAAGAGACCCAGTACTTC. Its protein is CASSLTPEETQYF.

This clonotype was recorded at least ten times. The chain combines TRBV5-1 with TRBJ2-3, with 10 bases fitting TRBD2. CDR1 and CDR2 from the germline V gene are SGHRS and YFSETQ. V dropped 2 bases and J dropped 6; count of bases not matched to a gene: 9. The CDR3 runs to 16 residues. CDR3 protein: CASSFGLAEIVDTQYF. CDR3 DNA sequence: TGCGCCAGCAGCTTCGGACTAGCGGAGATTGTGGATACGCAGTATTTT.

This clonotype was observed many times. The chain combines TRBV4-2 with TRBJ2-5; D call uncertain. Trimming took 1 base from V and 5 from J, leaving 8 bases between them. Germline V gene lookup returns CDR1 LGHNA and CDR2 YNFKEQ. This CDR3 contains 13 residues. The CDR3 region is CASSQVLVETQYF. The CDR3 DNA reads as TGTGCCAGCAGCCAAGTTCTTGTGGAGACCCAGTACTTC.

In this sample, this clonotype turned up many times. The chain couples TRBV25-1 to TRBJ1-2; TRBD1 aligns across 9 bases. CDR1 and CDR2 from the germline V gene are MGHDK and SYGVNS. V was pared by 6 bases and J by 6 bases, with 2 bases of the junction left unmatched. The CDR3 covers 12 residues. CDR3 sequence (DNA): TGTGCCAGCAGGACAGGGGGAAATGGCTACACCTTC. Protein sequence: CASRTGGNGYTF.

To note about this clonotype: A clone one base away is much larger, so this may be a read error. The genes are TRBV20-1 and TRBJ2-3; the match to TRBD2 covers 10 bases. Germline V CDR1 and CDR2: DFQATT, SNEGSKA (reference sequence). This CDR3 is built from 13 residues. The CDR3 DNA sequence: TGCAGTGCGTCGCTAGCGGGAGCAGATACGCGGTATTTT. Translated, it gives CSASLAGADTRYF.

This clonotype occurred many times. The chain recombines TRBV28 with TRBJ2-7, with 7 positions matching TRBD2. V gave up 7 bases and J gave up 0 bases; unmatched junction bases: 9. From germline, CDR1 is MDHEN and CDR2 SYDVKM. This CDR3 is 15 amino acids long. The CDR3 protein is CASIFGGTHSYEQYF. The DNA of the CDR3 is TGTGCCAGCATCTTCGGGGGGACCCACTCCTACGAGCAGTACTTC.

In this sample, this clonotype turned up many times. The chain is built from TRBV7-3 and TRBJ2-5; TRBD2 matches at 10 bases. V was clipped by 5 bases and J by 1 base; unmatched bases: 4. Germline values: CDR1 SGHTA, CDR2 FQGTGA. The length of the CDR3 is 15 residues. As DNA, the CDR3 is TGTGCCAGCAGCAAGACTAGCGGGCCCCAAGAGACCCAGTACTTC. This codes for CASSKTSGPQETQYF.

This clonotype appeared a few times. The CDR3 coding sequence is TGTGCCAGCAGCAAACCGGGACTAAGGTACAATGAGCAGTTCTTC. Translation gives CASSKPGLRYNEQFF. The genes are TRBV7-2 and TRBJ2-1; 7 nucleotides agree with TRBD2. Germline V gene lookup returns CDR1 SGHTA and CDR2 FQGNSA. J lost 4 bases, V lost 5 bases, and 8 bases had no gene match. This CDR3 has 15 residues.

This clonotype showed up many times. This sequence joins TRBV9 and TRBJ2-2; 8 bases match TRBD1. V shed 0 bases, J shed 0 bases, and the junction held 4 bases outside the gene matches. This CDR3 comprises 17 residues. Germline assignment: CDR1 SGDLS and CDR2 YYNGEE. DNA of the CDR3: TGTGCCAGCAGCGTAGTCGACAGGGGACCGAACACCGGGGAGCTGTTTTTT. Translation gives CASSVVDRGPNTGELFF.

This clonotype was detected many times. The gene calls are TRBV28 and TRBJ2-3; 9 bases line up with TRBD2. V lost 6 bases and J lost 5; bases outside the gene matches: 9. Germline CDR1 MDHEN, CDR2 SYDVKM. The length of the CDR3 is 15 residues. This CDR3 is CASRGLAGLRDTQYF. The CDR3 nucleotides are TGTGCCAGCAGGGGTCTAGCGGGACTTAGAGATACGCAGTATTTT.

This clonotype was seen many times. This chain uses TRBV4-1 with TRBJ1-3, with 7 bases lining up with TRBD1. Germline V gives CDR1 MGHRA, CDR2 YSYEKL. CDR3 length equals 18 residues. V gave up 0 bases and J gave up 3 bases; unmatched junction bases: 11. The CDR3 reads CASSQDPLETGIGNTIYF. The CDR3 DNA reads TGCGCCAGCAGCCAAGATCCGTTGGAGACAGGGATTGGAAACACCATATATTTT.

The V and J genes are TRBV10-1 and TRBJ2-7; the match to TRBD2 covers 7 bases. V was pared by 0 bases and J by 3 bases, with 8 bases of the junction left unmatched. The CDR3 extends over 16 amino acids. Germline V CDR1 and CDR2: WNHNN, SYGVQD (reference sequence). For the CDR3, the DNA is TGCGCCAGCAGTGAGTCCCCAGAGGGCGGGAGCTACGAGCAGTACTTC. This sequence encodes CASSESPEGGSYEQYF.

The sample holds many counts of this clonotype. The chain couples TRBV27 to TRBJ2-7; D may match TRBD1 or TRBD2 (5 bases each). With 8 bases removed from V and 1 base from J, the gap between germline ends came to 12 bases. The CDR3 consists of 13 residues. Germline lookup yields CDR1 MNHEY and CDR2 SMNVEV (reference sequence). CDR3 DNA: TGTGCCAGCGGATTGGGGGTGTCCTACGAGCAGTACTTC. It encodes CASGLGVSYEQYF.

This clonotype was recorded many times. The rearrangement uses TRBV27 and TRBJ2-1; possible D gene TRBD2, 6 bases. The germline CDR1 and CDR2 sequences are MNHEY and SMNVEV (reference sequence). The CDR3 totals 13 residues. With 2 bases removed from V and 8 bases from J, the gap between germline ends came to 10 bases. CDR3 sequence: CASSLREYYEQFF. The CDR3 coding sequence is TGTGCCAGCAGTTTACGGGAGTACTATGAGCAGTTCTTC.

In this sample, this clonotype turned up many times. The chain is built from TRBV27 and TRBJ2-3, with D unclear. The germline V and J ends were trimmed by 4 bases and 4 bases, with 9 bases remaining between them. The CDR3 is 13 amino acids. CDR1 is MNHEY, CDR2 SMNVEV, per germline (reference sequence). As DNA, the CDR3 is TGTGCCAGCAGTTCCAGATCGTCAGATACGCAGTATTTT. The encoded protein is CASSSRSSDTQYF.

V usage is TRBV19 and J usage is TRBJ2-5; D may be TRBD1 or TRBD2 (5 bases each). The CDR3 extends over 14 amino acids. Germline V gene sequence: CDR1 LNHDA, CDR2 SQIVND (reference sequence). Trimming cost V 8 bases and J 0 bases, with 13 bases left between them. CDR3 sequence: CASSGGRYQETQYF. CDR3 bases: TGTGCCAGTTCTGGGGGACGGTACCAAGAGACCCAGTACTTC.

This clonotype has at least ten counts. The rearrangement joins TRBV28 to TRBJ1-1, with unresolved D. CDR3 length: 14 residues. Deletions cut 3 bases from V and 0 bases from J, with 8 bases between. The V gene's germline CDR1 is MDHEN and CDR2 SYDVKM. Written as DNA, the CDR3 is TGTGCCAGCAGTTTTCAGAACATGAACACTGAAGCTTTCTTT. This encodes CASSFQNMNTEAFF.

There are many counts of this clonotype. The chain joins TRBV7-8 to TRBJ2-7, with TRBD2 as a possible D gene (6 bases). Germline lookup yields CDR1 SGHVS and CDR2 FQNEAQ. The V end was cut by 0 bases, the J end by 5 bases, with 17 bases between. This CDR3 spans 16 amino acids. The CDR3 is CASSLAGGLVSNEQYF. For the CDR3, the DNA is TGTGCCAGCAGCTTAGCCGGGGGTCTAGTGAGTAACGAGCAGTACTTC. The full variable domain, completed using reference TRBV7-8 and TRBJ2-7, is GAGVSQSPRYKVAKRGQDVALRCDPISGHVSLFWYQQALGQGPEFLTYFQNEAQLDKSGLPSDRFFAERPEGSVSTLKIQRTQQEDSAVYLCASSLAGGLVSNEQYFGPGTRLTVT.

The sample holds many counts of this clonotype. V is TRBV28 and J is TRBJ1-3; 12 nucleotides agree with TRBD1. The length of the CDR3 is 18 residues. With 5 bases clipped from V and 4 bases from J, the junction kept 12 bases outside the gene matches. Looked up from germline, CDR1 is MDHEN and CDR2 is SYDVKM. CDR3 region: CASSPPPGQGARGNTIYF. The CDR3 nucleotides are TGTGCCAGCAGTCCCCCCCCGGGACAGGGGGCGCGGGGAAACACCATATATTTT.

This clonotype was seen at least ten times. V usage is TRBV28 and J usage is TRBJ2-7; 9 positions agree with TRBD2. V lost 4 bases, J lost 0 bases, and 1 base stayed unmatched. Germline CDR1 MDHEN, CDR2 SYDVKM. The CDR3 contains 14 residues. The CDR3 reads CASSSSGTSYEQYF. The CDR3 DNA reads TGTGCCAGCAGTTCTAGCGGGACCTCCTACGAGCAGTACTTC.

This clonotype was observed many times. The chain carries TRBV5-1 and TRBJ1-2, with 10 nucleotides matching TRBD1. Germline-derived CDR1 and CDR2 are SGHRS and YFSETQ. The CDR3 is made up of 17 amino acids. V was clipped by 4 bases and J by 3 bases; unmatched bases: 12. The CDR3 loop is CASSPGTGAGEYYGYTF. The CDR3 DNA reads as TGCGCCAGCAGCCCCGGGACAGGGGCCGGCGAATACTATGGCTACACCTTC.

This clonotype was picked up many times. V usage is TRBV6-1 and J usage is TRBJ1-1, with D perhaps matching TRBD1 (5 bases). The germline V gene has CDR1 MNHNS and CDR2 SASEGT. V shed 0 bases and J shed 5 bases, with 16 bases lying between them. The CDR3 sequence is 16 residues long. CDR3 region: CASSEAGLGRETEAFF. The CDR3 DNA is TGTGCCAGCAGTGAAGCGGGACTTGGACGTGAGACTGAAGCTTTCTTT.

In this sample, this clonotype turned up many times. The rearrangement joins TRBV20-1 to TRBJ2-3; 10 bases agree with TRBD2. The CDR3 loop spans 16 amino acids. Germline CDR1 reads DFQATT; CDR2 reads SNEGSKA (reference sequence). Losses at the gene ends were 8 bases for V and 0 bases for J; bases not matched to a gene: 11. CDR3: CSPLAGDILSTDTQYF. The CDR3 DNA reads TGCAGTCCTCTAGCGGGAGACATCTTAAGCACAGATACGCAGTATTTT.

This clonotype was recorded many times. This sequence joins TRBV3-1 and TRBJ2-7; the D is unclear. CDR3 length: 13 amino acids. Germline lookup yields CDR1 LGHDT and CDR2 YNNKEL (reference sequence). Trimming shortened V by 0 bases and J by 3 bases, and 6 bases separated the two germline ends. CDR3 DNA: TGTGCCAGCAGCCAAGAGGCGGTCTACGAGCAGTACTTC. The encoded protein is CASSQEAVYEQYF.

This clonotype appeared many times. This chain uses TRBV29-1 with TRBJ2-1; 10 nucleotides align to TRBD2. There are 14 residues in the CDR3. The trim removed 7 bases at V and 9 bases at J, leaving 12 bases unmatched. CDR1 is SQVTM, CDR2 ANQGSEA, per germline. The CDR3, as DNA: TGCAGCGGGCGGGGGGCTAGCGGGAGCCTTGAGCAGTTCTTC. Its protein product is CSGRGASGSLEQFF.

This clonotype appeared many times. This chain joins TRBV20-1 and TRBJ2-5; 9 positions match TRBD2. V gave up 6 bases and J gave up 5 bases; unmatched junction bases: 10. The CDR3 has 14 amino acids. Per the germline V gene, CDR1 is DFQATT and CDR2 is SNEGSKA (reference sequence). For the CDR3, the DNA is TGCAGTGCAAGGTTCGGGACTAGCAGCGAGACCCAGTACTTC. Residues: CSARFGTSSETQYF.

At least ten counts were recorded for this clonotype. The chain has TRBV20-1 and TRBJ2-3; 12 bases map to TRBD2. Germline V gene lookup returns CDR1 DFQATT and CDR2 SNEGSKA (reference sequence). V shed 6 bases, J shed 4 bases, and the junction held 11 bases outside the gene matches. This CDR3 comprises 16 residues. The CDR3 loop is CSARTSGRRVADTQYF. The CDR3 region has the DNA TGCAGTGCAAGAACTAGCGGGAGGAGAGTTGCAGATACGCAGTATTTT.